These 18 T cell receptor beta chains were sequenced from one sample in a study of T cell clonality in common variable immunodeficiency. Assay used: immunoSEQ multiplex PCR; TCRdb lists only in-frame clones, some missing. The table lists 25,000 to 35,000 clones, with no singletons. Source material: peripheral blood mononuclear cells. The receptors shown here come from a person aged 18 to 70 in good health.

This clone was seen many times. The read ends 3 residues early relative to the CDR3; the germline J gene fills the gap. V is TRBV2 and J is TRBJ2-2, with TRBD2 identical over 7 bases. The V and J ends lost 10 bases and 4 bases, in that order; junction bases with no gene match: 12. Germline values: CDR1 SNHLY, CDR2 FYNNEI. The CDR3 consists of 15 residues. The part of the CDR3 DNA that was read is TGTGCCACAGCACCCGGACTAGGGGCCACCGGGGAG. Translating gives CATAPGLGATGE. The whole CDR3 reads CATAPGLGATGELFF.

Comments on this clone: The CDR3 end is not reached by the read, which stops 3 residues before it; the germline J gene fills it in. The genes are TRBV18 and TRBJ1-4, with 7 bases lining up with TRBD1. V lost 6 bases and J lost 8; bases outside the gene matches: 15. CDR1 and CDR2 (germline): KGHSH, LQKENI. This CDR3 spans 16 amino acids. The CDR3 reads CASSPNSGGSTEKLFF. The part of the CDR3 DNA that was read is TGTGCCAGCTCCCCAAATTCAGGGGGGTCAACAGAAAAA.

This clone was counted ten times or more. The CDR3 is cut off 3 residues early in the read; its end comes from the germline J gene. The chain employs TRBV30 and TRBJ1-1, with D hard to call. Germline-derived CDR1 and CDR2 are GTSNPN and SVGIG (reference sequence). Trimming cost V 0 bases and J 2 bases, with 7 bases left between them. This CDR3 has 13 residues. The covered CDR3 bases are TGTGCCTGGAGTGTATGGCCAAACACTGAA. It specifies CAWSVWPNTE. The full-length CDR3 reads as CAWSVWPNTEAFF.

The table lists this clone with many counts. The read falls 3 residues short of the CDR3 end, and the missing part is taken from the germline J gene. The chain carries TRBV30 and TRBJ2-1; D might be TRBD2 (6 bases). CDR3 length: 14 residues. Germline values: CDR1 GTSNPN, CDR2 SVGIG (reference sequence). The V end lost 2 bases, the J end lost 0 bases, and 8 bases lay between the germline ends. The CDR3 is CAWSMGGSYNEQFF. The part of the CDR3 DNA that was read is TGTGCCTGGAGTATGGGGGGCTCCTACAATGAG. Complete variable domain (other parts from reference TRBV30 and TRBJ2-1): SQTIHQWPATLVQPVGSPLSLECTVEGTSNPNLYWYRQAAGRGLQLLFYSVGIGQISSEVPQNLSASRPQDRQFILSSKKLLLSDSGFYLCAWSMGGSYNEQFFGPGTRLTVL.

There are many counts of this clone. The read is 3 residues too short to cover the CDR3 end, so that end is filled in from the germline J gene. The J gene is TRBJ2-1, the V gene TRBV20-1; 12 bases are shared with TRBD2. Germline CDR1 and CDR2: DFQATT and SNEGSKA (reference sequence). The ends lost 4 bases at V and 5 bases at J; junction bases unmatched: 9. This CDR3 has 16 residues. The CDR3 bases that were read are TGCAGTGCTAAGACCGGGCGACTAGCGGGGGACAATGAG. Translated: CSAKTGRLAGDNE. The entire CDR3 sequence reads CSAKTGRLAGDNEQFF.

This clone was seen repeatedly, ten times or more. The sequenced fragment ends 3 residues before the CDR3 boundary, so the rest is inferred from the germline J gene. V is TRBV11-3 and J is TRBJ2-1; 7 positions match TRBD2. V lost 8 bases, J lost 5 bases, and 6 bases stayed unmatched. Germline CDR1 reads SGHNT; CDR2 reads YENEEA. The CDR3 loop spans 13 amino acids. CDR3 DNA, as far as it was read: TGTGCCAGCTCCCCGGGGGGACACAATGAG. Protein: CASSPGGHNE. The CDR3 reads in full as CASSPGGHNEQFF. The variable domain in full, with the rest retrieved from reference TRBV11-3 and TRBJ2-1, is EAGVVQSPRYKIIEKKQPVAFWCNPISGHNTLYWYLQNLGQGPELLIRYENEEAVDDSQLPKDRFSAERLKGVDSTLKIQPAELGDSAVYLCASSPGGHNEQFFGPGTRLTVL.

This clone was seen many times. The CDR3 bases that were read are TGCAGTGCTAAGGTCCCAGCGGAAAATTCCTACGAG. Translated: CSAKVPAENSYE. The full CDR3 reads CSAKVPAENSYEQYF. The rearrangement uses TRBV20-1 and TRBJ2-7; possibly TRBD2 for D (5 bases). Read coverage stops 3 residues before the CDR3 terminus; the germline J gene supplies the remainder. V was cut by 4 bases and J by 1 base, with 17 bases left in between. The CDR3 contains 15 residues. Germline V gene lookup returns CDR1 DFQATT and CDR2 SNEGSKA (reference sequence).

There are many counts of this clone. The observed sequence ends 3 residues before the CDR3 terminus, with the missing tail filled in from the germline J gene. This chain uses TRBV2 with TRBJ2-5, with 8 bases matching TRBD1. With 10 bases clipped from V and 0 bases from J, the junction kept 4 bases outside the gene matches. This CDR3 contains 13 residues. The germline V gene encodes CDR1 SNHLY and CDR2 FYNNEI. The sequenced CDR3 bases are TGTGCCACCGTGACAGGGGACCAAGAGACC. Its protein product is CATVTGDQET. The entire CDR3 is CATVTGDQETQYF.

This clone has a count of ten or more. The read terminates 3 residues before the CDR3 end, so the remaining end is supplied by the germline J gene. The chain joins TRBV5-5 to TRBJ2-1; no clear D. Germline loops: CDR1 SGHKS, CDR2 YYEKEE (reference sequence). The ends were cut back, 2 bases at V and 7 bases at J, with 7 bases in the middle. CDR3 length: 12 amino acids. CDR3 bases read: TGTGCCAGCAGCTTACAGTGGAATGAG. Protein: CASSLQWNE. From start to end, the CDR3 is CASSLQWNEQFF.

This clone appeared many times. Read data end 3 residues before the CDR3 end; the end is taken from the germline J gene. V gene TRBV18 combines with J gene TRBJ2-5, with TRBD1 as a possible D gene (6 bases). Between the trimmed V and J ends, which lost 3 bases and 1 base, there was a span of 12 bases. Germline CDR1 KGHSH, CDR2 LQKENI. This CDR3 is built from 15 residues. CDR3 DNA (partial): TGTGCCAGCTCACCGTTCAGGGGCCTCCAAGAGACC. Amino acids: CASSPFRGLQET. The whole CDR3 sequence reads CASSPFRGLQETQYF.

This clone was detected many times. The CDR3 end lies 3 residues beyond the end of the read and is filled in from the germline J gene. The chain combines TRBV9 with TRBJ2-3; 11 positions match TRBD2. CDR1 and CDR2 from the germline V gene are SGDLS and YYNGEE. V dropped 6 bases and J dropped 0; count of bases not matched to a gene: 9. CDR3 length: 17 amino acids. CDR3 sequence: CASTLAGGFSSTDTQYF. The part of the CDR3 DNA that was read is TGTGCCAGCACTCTAGCGGGGGGCTTCTCTAGCACAGATACG. Complete variable domain (other parts from reference TRBV9 and TRBJ2-3): DSGVTQTPKHLITATGQRVTLRCSPRSGDLSVYWYQQSLDQGLQFLIQYYNGEERAKGNILERFSAQQFPDLHSELNLSSLELGDSALYFCASTLAGGFSSTDTQYFGPGTRLTVL.

This clone has ten or more counts. The read stops 3 residues short of the end of the CDR3; the missing end is completed from the germline J gene. V and J are TRBV20-1 and TRBJ2-7; possible D gene TRBD1, 5 bases. V was trimmed by 2 bases and J by 5 bases, leaving 16 bases between them. This CDR3 is built from 14 residues. The germline V gene encodes CDR1 DFQATT and CDR2 SNEGSKA (reference sequence). The CDR3 reads CSARLDMERNEQYF. The covered CDR3 bases are TGCAGTGCTAGACTGGACATGGAGAGGAACGAG.

This clone occurred a few times. Read data end 3 residues before the CDR3 end; the end is taken from the germline J gene. The V and J genes are TRBV30 and TRBJ2-4; possibly TRBD2 for D (6 bases). The length of the CDR3 is 14 residues. Germline V gene sequence: CDR1 GTSNPN, CDR2 SVGIG (reference sequence). The CDR3 protein is CAWSPRGSVRGQYF. The sequenced CDR3 bases are TGTGCCTGGAGTCCGCGGGGATCAGTACGGGGT.

There are many counts of this clone. CDR3 sequence reads: CASSDTLAVGGEQFF. Partial CDR3 DNA: TGTGCCAGCAGCGACACACTAGCGGTAGGGGGTGAG. The gene calls are TRBV7-2 and TRBJ2-1, with TRBD2 matching 8 bases. The sequenced fragment ends 3 residues before the CDR3 boundary, so the rest is inferred from the germline J gene. Germline assignment: CDR1 SGHTA and CDR2 FQGNSA. Trimming took 5 bases from V and 9 from J; bases not matched to a gene: 12. The CDR3 totals 15 residues.

This clone was found many times. The read gets to within 3 residues of the CDR3 end, and the germline J gene fills in the rest. V is TRBV6-2 or TRBV6-3 and J is TRBJ2-1; 11 bases match TRBD1. The CDR3 is 15 residues long. After removal of 8 bases from V and 2 bases from J, the junction contained 5 bases not matched to a gene. Germline V gene data show CDR1 as MNHEY and CDR2 as SVGEGT. The DNA read from the CDR3 is TGTGCCAGCCACGGACAGGGGGCCACCTACAATGAG. It codes for CASHGQGATYNE. The entire CDR3 protein reads CASHGQGATYNEQFF.

This clone has ten or more counts. The sequenced fragment ends 3 residues before the CDR3 boundary, so the rest is inferred from the germline J gene. V and J are TRBV20-1 and TRBJ1-3; 8 bases fit TRBD1. This CDR3 contains 14 residues. CDR1 is DFQATT, CDR2 SNEGSKA, per germline (reference sequence). The J segment lost 4 bases and the V segment lost 5 bases, leaving 7 bases of the junction unmatched. CDR3 protein: CSAFGQGTGNTIYF. The sequenced CDR3 bases are TGCAGTGCTTTCGGACAGGGCACGGGAAACACC.

This clone has at least ten counts. The observed sequence ends 3 residues before the CDR3 terminus, with the missing tail filled in from the germline J gene. The rearrangement links TRBV30 to TRBJ2-5; 11 positions match TRBD2. CDR1 and CDR2 from the germline V gene are GTSNPN and SVGIG (reference sequence). The ends lost 8 bases at V and 3 bases at J; junction bases unmatched: 8. This CDR3 has 14 residues. The CDR3 sequence is CARTSGGPKETQYF. CDR3 bases read: TGTGCCCGCACTAGCGGGGGACCAAAAGAGACC.

This clone has ten or more counts. The read terminates 3 residues ahead of where the CDR3 ends, so the germline J gene completes it. The J gene is TRBJ1-3, the V gene TRBV19; 8 positions match TRBD1. The CDR3 has 16 residues. V lost 6 bases to trimming and J lost 0 bases; unmatched junction nucleotides: 7. CDR1 LNHDA and CDR2 SQIVND come from the germline V gene (reference sequence). The CDR3 sequence: CASRWTGQSSGNTIYF. CDR3 DNA (partial): TGTGCCAGTAGATGGACAGGGCAGAGCTCTGGAAACACC.